This section outlines one T cell receptor beta chain sequence together with its context. The antigen remains undetermined. Per-sample PBMC isolation yielded at least 6.5 million cells. This entry belongs to a study of blood T cells in healthy people across ages. PCR was performed a second time for about 6 to 12 cycles using a sample-barcoded 5' primer and a J-beta primer mix. A single record per CDR3 protein comes from TCRdb applying MiXCR to the 5' RACE reads. The table has fewer than 2 million distinct CDR3 sequences, approximately 39% seen once. Study-wide findings and caveats: For the donors, CMV status was unknown and possibly confounded expanded clonotype changes. Fewer expanded clones and more diversity marked long-lived versus aged donors.

The CDR3 length is 15 residues. Trimming stripped 3 bases from V and 8 bases from J, with 19 bases between. Looked up from germline, CDR1 is SGDLS and CDR2 is YYNGEE. Sequenced material: blood. The chain links TRBV9 to TRBJ2-3; no definite D call. The source is a human donor in good health. CDR3 DNA sequence: TGTGCCAGCAGCGAGACCCACGTAGCCCCAGTTACGCAGTATTTT. The encoded protein is CASSETHVAPVTQYF.